These 6 T cell receptor beta chains share one sample of origin, sequenced in a study of T cells in Graves' hyperthyroidism and ophthalmopathy. Amplification of TCR beta CDR3 regions used RNA as the template. The primer set for the first-round RT-PCR of the TCR CDR3 was HTBI. Via MiXCR, TCRdb re-called the multiplex PCR reads, giving one row per CDR3 protein. The sample has 450,000 to 700,000 distinct CDR3 sequences, more than 45% seen once. Material for sequencing was peripheral blood or thyroid tissue (not recorded which). All receptors derive from a woman between 18 and 29 years old with Graves' hyperthyroidism.

CDR3 region: CASSPGRLAGVYEQYF. CDR3 DNA: TGTGCCAGCAGCCCCGGCAGACTAGCGGGAGTCTACGAGCAGTACTTC. V is TRBV9 and J is TRBJ2-7, with 12 bases fitting TRBD2. The germline CDR1 and CDR2 sequences are SGDLS and YYNGEE. This CDR3 is built from 16 residues. Trimming removed 4 bases from V and 3 bases from J; junction bases left unmatched: 8.

The sample holds a few counts of this clonotype. J is TRBJ2-3 and V is TRBV11-2; no definite D call. CDR1 SGHAT and CDR2 FQNNGV come from the germline V gene. This CDR3 spans 14 amino acids. V dropped 1 base and J dropped 4 bases, with 9 bases sitting between them. The CDR3 DNA reads TGTGCCAGCAGCTTAGGCGGCGCATCAGATACGCAGTATTTT. This translates into CASSLGGASDTQYF.

The chain links TRBV7-2 to TRBJ2-7; 10 bases agree with TRBD2. This CDR3 comprises 15 residues. Trimming cost V 5 bases and J 1 base; bases outside gene matches: 5. Germline CDR1 is SGHTA and CDR2 is FQGNSA. This chain's CDR3 is CASSVSGRESYEQYF. Here the CDR3 DNA reads TGTGCCAGCAGCGTAAGCGGGAGGGAGTCCTACGAGCAGTACTTC.

This clonotype turned up a few times. The chain couples TRBV27 to TRBJ1-3; D is ambiguous. From germline, CDR1 is MNHEY and CDR2 SMNVEV (reference sequence). CDR3 size: 19 residues. Trimming took 5 bases from V and 0 from J, leaving 23 bases between them. The CDR3 loop reads CASSQSSSLLLYSGNTIYF. CDR3 DNA sequence: TGTGCCAGCAGTCAGTCATCCTCCCTGCTTCTCTACTCTGGAAACACCATATATTTT.

The rearrangement joins TRBV2 to TRBJ1-1; the match to TRBD1 covers 10 bases. The CDR3 consists of 12 residues. V shed 10 bases and J 4 bases; nucleotides not matched to a gene: 3. The germline CDR1 and CDR2 sequences are SNHLY and FYNNEI. The CDR3 nucleotides read TGTGCCATCCGGACAGGGGGCACTGAAGCTTTCTTT. Protein product: CAIRTGGTEAFF.

The CDR3 region is CASSQTGVGFHEKLFF. The CDR3 DNA sequence: TGTGCCAGCAGCCAGACAGGGGTTGGCTTTCATGAAAAACTGTTTTTT. V gene TRBV12-3 or TRBV12-4 combines with J gene TRBJ1-4; 8 nucleotides match TRBD1. This CDR3 region has 16 residues. With 6 bases clipped from V and 6 bases from J, the junction kept 12 bases outside the gene matches.